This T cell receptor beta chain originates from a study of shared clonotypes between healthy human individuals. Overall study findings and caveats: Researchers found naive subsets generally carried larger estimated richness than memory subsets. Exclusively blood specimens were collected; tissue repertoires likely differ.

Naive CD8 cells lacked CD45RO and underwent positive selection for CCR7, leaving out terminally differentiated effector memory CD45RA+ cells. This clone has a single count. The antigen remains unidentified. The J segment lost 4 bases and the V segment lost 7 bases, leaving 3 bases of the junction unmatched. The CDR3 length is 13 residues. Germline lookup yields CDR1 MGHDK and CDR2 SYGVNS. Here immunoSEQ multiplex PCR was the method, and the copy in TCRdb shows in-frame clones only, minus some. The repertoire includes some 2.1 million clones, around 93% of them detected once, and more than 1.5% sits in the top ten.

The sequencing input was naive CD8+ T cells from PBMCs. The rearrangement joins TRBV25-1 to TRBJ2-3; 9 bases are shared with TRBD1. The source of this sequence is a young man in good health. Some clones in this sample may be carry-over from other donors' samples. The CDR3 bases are TGTGCCAGCATGGGACAGGGACCAGATACGCAGTATTTT. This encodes CASMGQGPDTQYF.